One and the same sample provided the 5 T cell receptor beta chains below, sequenced in a study of CD8 T cells in Susac syndrome. Reverse transcription of about 0.45 to 1 ug RNA used random hexamers. From the immunoSEQ multiplex PCR reads, TCRdb called clonotypes with MiXCR, one entry per CDR3 protein. The sample has about 130,000 distinct CDR3 sequences, about 96% seen once. The specimen was CD4+ T cells from PBMCs. All receptors come from a human donor in good health.

V gene TRBV19 combines with J gene TRBJ2-3; D gene ambiguous. V was trimmed by 10 bases and J by 0 bases, leaving 11 bases between them. The CDR3 covers 13 residues. CDR1 is LNHDA and CDR2 is SQIVND in the germline V gene (reference sequence). CDR3 in amino acids: CATLLASTDTQYF. The CDR3 DNA reads as TGTGCCACCCTACTGGCGAGCACAGATACGCAGTATTTT. The whole variable domain, remainder taken from reference TRBV19 and TRBJ2-3, is DGGITQSPKYLFRKEGQNVTLSCEQNLNHDAMYWYRQDPGQGLRLIYYSQIVNDFQKGDIAEGYSVSREKKESFPLTVTSAQKNPTAFYLCATLLASTDTQYFGPGTRLTVL.

The J gene is TRBJ2-2, the V gene TRBV24-1; D perhaps matches TRBD2 (5 bases). This CDR3 has 16 residues. Between the trimmed V and J ends, which lost 3 bases and 2 bases, there was a span of 12 bases. Per germline, CDR1 KGHDR and CDR2 SFDVKD. The CDR3 reads CATSDTASPNTGELFF. In DNA, the CDR3 is TGTGCCACCAGTGATACGGCTAGCCCTAACACCGGGGAGCTGTTTTTT.

The V call is TRBV7-9, the J call TRBJ2-7; TRBD1 aligns across 11 bases. This CDR3 is built from 14 residues. Germline V gene lookup returns CDR1 SEHNR and CDR2 FQNEAQ (reference sequence). The V and J ends lost 3 bases and 7 bases, in that order; junction bases with no gene match: 5. The CDR3 spells CASSLRGTGGEQYF. For the CDR3, the DNA is TGTGCCAGCAGCTTGAGGGGGACAGGGGGAGAGCAGTACTTC.

The chain links TRBV29-1 to TRBJ2-3; D ambiguous. The CDR3 is made up of 10 amino acids. With 7 bases removed from V and 2 bases from J, the gap between germline ends came to 4 bases. Germline-derived CDR1 and CDR2 are SQVTM and ANQGSEA. The CDR3 here is CSGSTDTQYF. Written as DNA, the CDR3 is TGCAGCGGGTCCACAGATACGCAGTATTTT.

The chain joins TRBV3-1 to TRBJ1-1; a possible D gene is TRBD1 (5 bases). Trimming took off 8 bases at V and 3 bases at J, with 13 bases between the two ends. Germline V gene sequence: CDR1 LGHDT, CDR2 YNNKEL (reference sequence). The length of the CDR3 is 13 residues. In DNA form, the CDR3 reads TGTGCCAGCGCGGGACGGACCGACACTGAAGCTTTCTTT. It yields the protein CASAGRTDTEAFF.